The rows below give T cell receptor beta chains drawn from one sample of a study of cytomegalovirus exposure and HLA in healthy donors. Measured with immunoSEQ multiplex PCR; TCRdb has only the in-frame clones, and not every one. The sample comprises roughly 100,000 clones, approximately 80% of which are singletons, and 10% rests with the top ten. The material sequenced was PBMCs. The origin of the receptors is a human donor in good health. Each CDR3 is given with its conserved first and last residue. Fields, in order: CDR3 protein, CDR3 DNA, clone size, V gene, D gene, J gene. The D gene is left open where the match is weak. Some rows mark clone size as missing; the rest say once, few, many or name a class of expanded clone.

cdr3_aa: CASSFSSGGTYNEQFF
cdr3_nt: TGTGCCAGCAGCTTTTCTAGCGGGGGAACCTACAATGAGCAGTTCTTC
clone_size: .
v_call: TRBV7-7
d_call: TRBD2
j_call: TRBJ2-1

cdr3_aa: CASSLVTGVRARKTQYF
cdr3_nt: TGTGCCAGCAGTTTAGTGACAGGTGTTCGAGCGAGGAAGACCCAGTACTTC
clone_size: once
v_call: TRBV28
d_call: .
j_call: TRBJ2-5

cdr3_aa: CASRTLAEAHNEQFF
cdr3_nt: TGTGCCAGCAGGACACTAGCGGAGGCTCACAATGAGCAGTTCTTC
clone_size: .
v_call: TRBV7-9
d_call: TRBD2
j_call: TRBJ2-1

cdr3_aa: CASSQQEGTYEQYF
cdr3_nt: TGTGCCAGCTCACAACAGGAGGGGACCTACGAGCAGTACTTC
clone_size: .
v_call: TRBV18
d_call: .
j_call: TRBJ2-7

cdr3_aa: CASSYSRPGVTGELFF
cdr3_nt: TGTGCCAGCAGTTACTCGAGGCCCGGGGTCACCGGGGAGCTGTTTTTT
clone_size: once
v_call: TRBV6-6
d_call: .
j_call: TRBJ2-2

cdr3_aa: CASSPWTSGGGTGELFF
cdr3_nt: TGTGCTAGCAGCCCATGGACTAGCGGGGGGGGCACCGGGGAGCTGTTTTTT
clone_size: .
v_call: TRBV7-7
d_call: TRBD2
j_call: TRBJ2-2

cdr3_aa: CASSLTRRGPTEQYF
cdr3_nt: TGCGCCAGCAGCTTGACTCGCCGAGGTCCTACCGAGCAGTACTTC
clone_size: .
v_call: TRBV5-1
d_call: .
j_call: TRBJ2-7

cdr3_aa: CASSLTRGGGNTQYF
cdr3_nt: TGTGCCAGCAGCCTGACCAGGGGCGGGGGTAATACGCAGTATTTT
clone_size: .
v_call: TRBV6-5
d_call: .
j_call: TRBJ2-3

cdr3_aa: CASSPRPAGSSEKLFF
cdr3_nt: TGTGCCAGCAGTCCTCGACCTGCGGGGAGCAGTGAAAAACTGTTTTTT
clone_size: .
v_call: TRBV7-2
d_call: .
j_call: TRBJ1-4

cdr3_aa: CASSPAVGGAYNQPQHF
cdr3_nt: TGTGCCAGCAGCCCCGCCGTGGGGGGGGCATACAATCAGCCCCAGCATTTT
clone_size: .
v_call: TRBV7-2
d_call: .
j_call: TRBJ1-5

cdr3_aa: CASSSRPLQGTGELFF
cdr3_nt: TGTGCCAGCAGCTCTCGTCCACTTCAGGGCACCGGGGAGCTGTTTTTT
clone_size: once
v_call: TRBV7-6
d_call: .
j_call: TRBJ2-2

cdr3_aa: CASSIEQGAVVQPQHF
cdr3_nt: TGTGCCAGTAGTATAGAACAGGGGGCTGTCGTTCAGCCCCAGCATTTT
clone_size: once
v_call: TRBV19
d_call: TRBD1
j_call: TRBJ1-5

cdr3_aa: CASSSPGQSHGYTF
cdr3_nt: TGTGCCAGCAGTTCACCGGGACAGAGCCATGGCTACACCTTC
clone_size: .
v_call: TRBV28
d_call: TRBD1
j_call: TRBJ1-2

cdr3_aa: CASSVDRVSGNTIYF
cdr3_nt: TGTGCCAGCAGTGTGGACAGGGTAAGTGGAAACACCATATATTTT
clone_size: .
v_call: TRBV6-4
d_call: TRBD1
j_call: TRBJ1-3

cdr3_aa: CASSLAGGLYEQYF
cdr3_nt: TGCGCCAGCAGCTTGGCAGGGGGGCTCTACGAGCAGTACTTC
clone_size: .
v_call: TRBV5-1
d_call: .
j_call: TRBJ2-7

cdr3_aa: CAWSGRGDNQPQHF
cdr3_nt: TGTGCCTGGAGTGGGCGCGGGGACAATCAGCCCCAGCATTTT
clone_size: .
v_call: TRBV30
d_call: .
j_call: TRBJ1-5

cdr3_aa: CASSLEGSPNTQYF
cdr3_nt: TGCGCCAGCAGCTTGGAAGGTAGCCCCAATACGCAGTATTTT
clone_size: .
v_call: TRBV5-1
d_call: .
j_call: TRBJ2-3

cdr3_aa: CASSDLGTGGSYEQYF
cdr3_nt: TGTGCCAGCAGTGATTTGGGGACAGGGGGCTCCTACGAGCAGTACTTC
clone_size: few
v_call: TRBV6-1
d_call: TRBD1
j_call: TRBJ2-7

cdr3_aa: CALDRLAAYNEQFF
cdr3_nt: TGTGCCCTGGACCGACTAGCGGCCTACAATGAGCAGTTCTTC
clone_size: .
v_call: TRBV30
d_call: TRBD2
j_call: TRBJ2-1

cdr3_aa: CAWSVLGQGGELFF
cdr3_nt: TGTGCCTGGAGTGTCCTGGGACAGGGAGGGGAGCTGTTTTTT
clone_size: .
v_call: TRBV30
d_call: TRBD1
j_call: TRBJ2-2

cdr3_aa: CASSLTSATDTQYF
cdr3_nt: TGTGCCAGCAGCTTAACTAGCGCTACAGATACGCAGTATTTT
clone_size: .
v_call: TRBV11-2
d_call: TRBD2
j_call: TRBJ2-3

cdr3_aa: CASSSGQPNTEAFF
cdr3_nt: TGTGCCAGCAGCTCCGGACAACCAAACACTGAAGCTTTCTTT
clone_size: .
v_call: TRBV5-8
d_call: .
j_call: TRBJ1-1

cdr3_aa: CASSLGQGYNEQFF
cdr3_nt: TGTGCCAGCAGCTTGGGACAGGGGTACAATGAGCAGTTCTTC
clone_size: .
v_call: TRBV5-5
d_call: TRBD1
j_call: TRBJ2-1

cdr3_aa: CASSLGPMEGQYF
cdr3_nt: TGTGCCAGCAGCTTAGGGCCTATGGAGGGGCAGTATTTT
clone_size: few
v_call: TRBV11-1
d_call: .
j_call: TRBJ2-3

cdr3_aa: CASSVGGENTEAFF
cdr3_nt: TGTGCCAGCAGCGTAGGCGGGGAGAACACTGAAGCTTTCTTT
clone_size: .
v_call: TRBV9
d_call: .
j_call: TRBJ1-1

cdr3_aa: CASSYGGQPQHF
cdr3_nt: TGTGCCAGCAGTTACGGCGGTCAGCCCCAGCATTTT
clone_size: .
v_call: TRBV6-6
d_call: .
j_call: TRBJ1-5

cdr3_aa: CASSLEGQGVQPQHF
cdr3_nt: TGTGCCAGCAGCTTAGAGGGACAGGGGGTTCAGCCCCAGCATTTT
clone_size: .
v_call: TRBV11-2
d_call: TRBD1
j_call: TRBJ1-5

cdr3_aa: CASSGGGSGNTIYF
cdr3_nt: TGTGCCAGCAGTGGGGGAGGGTCCGGAAACACCATATATTTT
clone_size: .
v_call: TRBV2
d_call: .
j_call: TRBJ1-3

cdr3_aa: CASSVAGTGLDEQFF
cdr3_nt: TGTGCCAGCAGCGTAGCAGGGACAGGGTTAGATGAGCAGTTCTTC
clone_size: .
v_call: TRBV9
d_call: TRBD1
j_call: TRBJ2-1

cdr3_aa: CASSQAGSITRPRFNEQFF
cdr3_nt: TGTGCCAGCAGCCAAGCGGGGTCTATAACTAGGCCCCGCTTCAATGAGCAGTTCTTC
clone_size: once
v_call: TRBV14
d_call: .
j_call: TRBJ2-1

cdr3_aa: CATSSQLSTSGANVLTF
cdr3_nt: TGTGCCACCAGCTCACAGCTATCTACCTCTGGGGCCAACGTCCTGACTTTC
clone_size: .
v_call: TRBV15
d_call: .
j_call: TRBJ2-6

cdr3_aa: CASSSPRTASNYGYTF
cdr3_nt: TGTGCCAGTAGTTCCCCCCGGACAGCCTCTAACTATGGCTACACCTTC
clone_size: .
v_call: TRBV19
d_call: .
j_call: TRBJ1-2

cdr3_aa: CASSLVVGARRGELFF
cdr3_nt: TGTGCCAGCAGCTTGGTTGTGGGGGCCCGACGCGGGGAGCTGTTTTTT
clone_size: .
v_call: TRBV5-8
d_call: .
j_call: TRBJ2-2

cdr3_aa: CASSMAIWEKLFF
cdr3_nt: TGTGCCAGTAGTATGGCCATCTGGGAAAAACTGTTTTTT
clone_size: .
v_call: TRBV19
d_call: .
j_call: TRBJ1-4

cdr3_aa: CASSLTDYNEQFF
cdr3_nt: TGTGCCAGCAGTTTGACAGACTACAATGAGCAGTTCTTC
clone_size: few
v_call: TRBV27
d_call: .
j_call: TRBJ2-1

cdr3_aa: CASSLRDISGANVLTF
cdr3_nt: TGTGCCAGTAGTCTCCGGGACATCTCTGGGGCCAACGTCCTGACTTTC
clone_size: once
v_call: TRBV19
d_call: .
j_call: TRBJ2-6

cdr3_aa: CASSVGTSTGELFF
cdr3_nt: TGCGCCAGCAGCGTGGGGACTAGCACCGGGGAGCTGTTTTTT
clone_size: .
v_call: TRBV5-1
d_call: TRBD2
j_call: TRBJ2-2

cdr3_aa: CASSSTGVREQYF
cdr3_nt: TGTGCCAGCAGCTCGACAGGGGTTCGAGAGCAGTACTTC
clone_size: .
v_call: TRBV7-9
d_call: TRBD1
j_call: TRBJ2-7

cdr3_aa: CASSPQGVQGEQYF
cdr3_nt: TGTGCCAGCAGCCCCCAGGGGGTTCAGGGTGAGCAGTACTTC
clone_size: .
v_call: TRBV5-4
d_call: TRBD1
j_call: TRBJ2-5

cdr3_aa: CASSYQGNTEAFF
cdr3_nt: TGTGCCAGCAGTTACCAGGGGAACACTGAAGCTTTCTTT
clone_size: few
v_call: TRBV6-5
d_call: .
j_call: TRBJ1-1

cdr3_aa: CASSQTGGPQETQYF
cdr3_nt: TGTGCCAGCAGCCAAACCGGCGGGCCACAAGAGACCCAGTACTTC
clone_size: few
v_call: TRBV14
d_call: .
j_call: TRBJ2-5

cdr3_aa: CASSLEPTVSYEQYF
cdr3_nt: TGCGCCAGCAGCTTGGAACCGACAGTTTCCTACGAGCAGTACTTC
clone_size: once
v_call: TRBV5-1
d_call: .
j_call: TRBJ2-7

cdr3_aa: CASSYLDPTGGLAQHF
cdr3_nt: TGTGCCAGCAGTTACCTAGACCCAACAGGGGGCTTGGCCCAGCATTTT
clone_size: .
v_call: TRBV6-6
d_call: TRBD1
j_call: TRBJ1-5

cdr3_aa: CASSMDRVNSPLHF
cdr3_nt: TGTGCCAGCTCCATGGACAGGGTGAATTCACCCCTCCACTTT
clone_size: .
v_call: TRBV18
d_call: TRBD1
j_call: TRBJ1-6

cdr3_aa: CAIRTTGTEAFF
cdr3_nt: TGTGCCATCAGGACGACGGGGACTGAAGCTTTCTTT
clone_size: .
v_call: TRBV10-3
d_call: .
j_call: TRBJ1-1

cdr3_aa: CASSRGLAETQYF
cdr3_nt: TGTGCCAGCAGCCGGGGACTAGCTGAGACCCAGTACTTC
clone_size: few
v_call: TRBV11-3
d_call: TRBD2
j_call: TRBJ2-5

cdr3_aa: CSVPHWGQNTNYGYTF
cdr3_nt: TGCAGCGTTCCACATTGGGGACAGAACACTAACTATGGCTACACCTTC
clone_size: few
v_call: TRBV29-1
d_call: TRBD1
j_call: TRBJ1-2

cdr3_aa: CASSALPRGGRASEQYF
cdr3_nt: TGTGCCAGCAGCGCTCTCCCCCGGGGCGGGAGGGCGAGTGAGCAGTACTTC
clone_size: .
v_call: TRBV7-9
d_call: TRBD2
j_call: TRBJ2-7

cdr3_aa: CASSYPRGLSEKLFF
cdr3_nt: TGTGCCAGCAGTTACCCCCGGGGACTTAGTGAAAAACTGTTTTTT
clone_size: .
v_call: TRBV6-5
d_call: .
j_call: TRBJ1-4

cdr3_aa: CASSLGSDTQYF
cdr3_nt: TGTGCCAGCAGTCTCGGTTCGGATACGCAGTATTTT
clone_size: .
v_call: TRBV27
d_call: .
j_call: TRBJ2-3

cdr3_aa: CASSLAGSYNEQFF
cdr3_nt: TGTGCCAGCAGCTTGGCCGGGAGCTACAATGAGCAGTTCTTC
clone_size: .
v_call: TRBV5-4
d_call: .
j_call: TRBJ2-1

cdr3_aa: CASSPRLAGSSYNEQFF
cdr3_nt: TGCGCCAGCAGCCCTCGATTAGCGGGAAGCTCCTACAATGAGCAGTTCTTC
clone_size: .
v_call: TRBV4-1
d_call: TRBD2
j_call: TRBJ2-1

cdr3_aa: CASSLQRTGDEKLFF
cdr3_nt: TGTGCCAGCAGCTTACAAAGGACAGGAGATGAAAAACTGTTTTTT
clone_size: .
v_call: TRBV7-9
d_call: TRBD1
j_call: TRBJ1-4

cdr3_aa: CASSQELGLAGGTDTQYF
cdr3_nt: TGTGCCAGCAGCCAAGAGCTCGGACTAGCGGGAGGCACAGATACGCAGTATTTT
clone_size: .
v_call: TRBV14
d_call: TRBD2
j_call: TRBJ2-3

cdr3_aa: CASSVGDRAGYTF
cdr3_nt: TGTGCCAGCAGCGTAGGAGACAGGGCCGGCTACACCTTC
clone_size: once
v_call: TRBV9
d_call: TRBD1
j_call: TRBJ1-2

cdr3_aa: CASSSRLGASETQYF
cdr3_nt: TGTGCCAGCAGCTCAAGACTAGGCGCCTCAGAGACCCAGTACTTC
clone_size: .
v_call: TRBV7-7
d_call: .
j_call: TRBJ2-5

cdr3_aa: CASSYPNALDRGNPYEQYF
cdr3_nt: TGTGCCAGCAGCTATCCCAACGCCCTGGACAGGGGAAATCCCTACGAGCAGTACTTC
clone_size: .
v_call: TRBV7-9
d_call: TRBD1
j_call: TRBJ2-7

cdr3_aa: CASSFVSVEQYF
cdr3_nt: TGTGCCAGCAGTTTTGTGTCAGTCGAGCAGTACTTC
clone_size: .
v_call: TRBV28
d_call: .
j_call: TRBJ2-7

cdr3_aa: CASSLHAGVPTEAFF
cdr3_nt: TGTGCCAGCAGTCTTCATGCGGGGGTGCCCACTGAAGCTTTCTTT
clone_size: .
v_call: TRBV6-5
d_call: .
j_call: TRBJ1-1